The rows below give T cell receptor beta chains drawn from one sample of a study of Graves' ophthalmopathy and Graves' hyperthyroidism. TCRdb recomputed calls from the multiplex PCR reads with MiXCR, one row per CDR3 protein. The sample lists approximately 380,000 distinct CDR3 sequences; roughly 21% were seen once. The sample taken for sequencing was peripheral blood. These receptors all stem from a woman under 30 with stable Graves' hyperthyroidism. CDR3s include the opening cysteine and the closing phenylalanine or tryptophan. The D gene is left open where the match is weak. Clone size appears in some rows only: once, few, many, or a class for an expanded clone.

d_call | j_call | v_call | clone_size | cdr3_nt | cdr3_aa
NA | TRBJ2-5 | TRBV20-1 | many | TGCAGTGCTAGAGATAGCAAAGAGACCCAGTACTTC | CSARDSKETQYF
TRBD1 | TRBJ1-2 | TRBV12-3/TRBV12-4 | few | TGTGCCAGCAGCCAGGACAGGGGTTCTTTCCGCTATGGCTACACCTTC | CASSQDRGSFRYGYTF
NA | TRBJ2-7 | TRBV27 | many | TGTGCCAGCAGTCCTACCAGGGGTCCCTCCTACGAGCAGTACTTC | CASSPTRGPSYEQYF
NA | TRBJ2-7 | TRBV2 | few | TGTGCCAGCAGTGACTCGCCGAACTACGAGCAGTACTTC | CASSDSPNYEQYF
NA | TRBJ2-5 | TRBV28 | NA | TGTGCCAGCAGTTCCGGGTATCTCCAAGAGACCCAGTACTTC | CASSSGYLQETQYF
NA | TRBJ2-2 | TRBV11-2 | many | TGTGCCAGCAGCCCCCAGGGGTACACCGGGGAGCTGTTTTTT | CASSPQGYTGELFF
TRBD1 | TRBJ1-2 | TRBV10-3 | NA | TGTGCCATCAGACCACAGGGGAGAGCTAACTATGGCTACACCTTC | CAIRPQGRANYGYTF
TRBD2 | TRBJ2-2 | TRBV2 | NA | TGTGCCAGCAGACTACTAGCGGGAGGGGGGGAGCTGTTTTTT | CASRLLAGGGELFF
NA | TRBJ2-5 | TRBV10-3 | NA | TGTGCCACCGAGTCAGCGGACGAGACCCAGTACTTC | CATESADETQYF
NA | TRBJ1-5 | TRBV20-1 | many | TGCAGTGCGCGGGCCACGGGGAATCAGCCCCAGCATTTT | CSARATGNQPQHF
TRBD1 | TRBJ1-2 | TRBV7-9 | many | TGTGCCAGCAGCCTAGCGTTGGCGGGACAGGATGGCTACACCTTC | CASSLALAGQDGYTF
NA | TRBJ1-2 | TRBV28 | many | TGTGCCAGCAGTTATCTGGTACAGGGAGAAGGTGGCTACACCTTC | CASSYLVQGEGGYTF